This entry is about one T cell receptor beta chain. What it binds is not known. V shed 8 bases and J shed 4 bases, with 15 bases lying between them. The germline V gene has CDR1 SEHNR and CDR2 FQNEAQ (reference sequence). The CDR3 spans 13 residues. These data originate in a study of beta chain features in type 1 diabetes. Reverse transcribing all isolated RNA meant expressed TCRB transcripts were sequenced. Data came from immunoSEQ multiplex PCR; TCRdb stores just in-frame clones and leaves some out. The table records 500,000 to 800,000 clones, 9.5% to 15% of them present only once. General observations from the study: Moderate yet significant TCRB CDR3 shortening was seen in Type 1 diabetes patients in all four CD4+ subsets.

The TCR originated in a man younger than 45 with type 1 diabetes. The source material was naive CD4+ T cells from blood. The chain carries TRBV7-9 and TRBJ2-7; tentatively, D is TRBD2 (6 bases). CDR3 sequence (DNA): TGTGCCAGCGGCCGGGCGGGGTTGTACGAGCAGTACTTC. Its protein is CASGRAGLYEQYF.